This TCR beta chain is from a study of blood T cell repertoires in COVID-19. Turning to the study itself: The analysed material was cDNA or gDNA that came from T cells, B-cell-depleted T cells, or PBMCs.

Seattle's enrolled individuals joined amid active infection and were then monitored longitudinally. CDR1 is SGHRS, CDR2 YFSETQ, per germline. V was cut by 5 bases and J by 2 bases, with 12 bases left in between. This CDR3 region has 14 residues. Per the original methods: Counts of nucleated cells, estimated from reference gene primer amplification, were obtained. Assay: immunoSEQ multiplex PCR; the TCRdb copy retains only in-frame clones and omits some. V and J calls and clone size are those listed in that table; D and trimming were worked out from the DNA. The sample carries 150,000 or so clones, roughly 88% recorded once.

This clonotype was obtained from a man aged 55 to 69 with COVID-19, enrolled during active disease. The V and J genes are TRBV5-1 and TRBJ2-3, with D maybe TRBD1 (6 bases). The sequenced material came from peripheral blood. The CDR3 is CASSFTGYTDTQYF. The CDR3 region has the DNA TGCGCCAGCAGTTTTACAGGGTACACAGATACGCAGTATTTT.